This T cell receptor beta chain was profiled in a study of blood T cell repertoires in COVID-19. Study-level background: Whether acute or convalescent, the COVID-19 samples came from the United States, Italy and Spain. T cells, B-cell-depleted T cells, or PBMCs provided the cDNA or gDNA that served as material.

Under the authors' procedure: Reference gene primer amplification in the assay estimated nucleated cell counts. Sequencing used immunoSEQ multiplex PCR; TCRdb keeps in-frame clones, though not all of them. Clonal size and the V and J genes are those of that table, whereas D and trimming came from the DNA. The table includes 220,000 or so clones, around 80% detected once. The CDR3 consists of 12 residues. The V and J ends lost 6 bases and 14 bases respectively, with 16 bases between them. The gene calls are TRBV12-3 or TRBV12-4 and TRBJ1-4; no firm D call. The sample comprised peripheral blood. The TCR originated in a young man with active or convalescent COVID-19. CDR3 nucleotides: TGTGCCAGCAGCCAGACCAGCGGTTGGCTGTTTTTT. Protein: CASSQTSGWLFF.